A single sample gave rise to the 19 T cell receptor beta chains below, sequenced in a study of ipilimumab plus nivolumab after autologous stem cell transplantation. Here immunoSEQ multiplex PCR was the method, and the copy in TCRdb shows in-frame clones only, minus some. This table holds some 25,000 clones, 86% found once. The input for sequencing was PBMCs, taken in a trial of ipilimumab plus nivolumab as post-transplant consolidation. These receptors originate from a male donor with diffuse large B-cell lymphoma.

The J gene is TRBJ2-5, the V gene TRBV7-8; D is possibly TRBD2 (6 bases). V dropped 1 base and J dropped 6 bases, with 12 bases sitting between them. The CDR3 sequence is 14 residues long. Germline CDR1 and CDR2: SGHVS and FQNEAQ. The CDR3 protein is CASSLGDSRKTQYF. CDR3 in DNA: TGTGCCAGCAGCTTAGGGGACTCGAGGAAGACCCAGTACTTC.

V and J are TRBV6-5 and TRBJ2-5; D is perhaps TRBD2 (7 bases). This CDR3 region has 14 residues. Trimming took off 2 bases at V and 5 bases at J, with 12 bases between the two ends. The V gene's germline CDR1 is MNHEY and CDR2 SVGAGI. In DNA form, the CDR3 reads TGTGCCAGCAGTTACGGGCGGGGGCTTGAGACCCAGTACTTC. Its translation: CASSYGRGLETQYF.

This clone came up once. The rearrangement uses TRBV5-4 and TRBJ2-5; tentatively, D is TRBD2 (6 bases). Near its end, the DNA agrees better with TRBJ2-7, so the J call may be wrong. In germline, CDR1 is SGHNT, CDR2 YYREEE (reference sequence). The CDR3 covers 16 residues. The DNA of the CDR3 is TGTGCCAGCAGCCCAGGAGGGACGGCAAGAAATTACGAGCAGTACTTC. This encodes CASSPGGTARNYEQYF.

The chain links TRBV10-2 to TRBJ2-3; TRBD2 matches at 10 bases. Looked up from germline, CDR1 is WSHSY and CDR2 is SAAADI. V shed 5 bases, J shed 0 bases, and the junction held 8 bases outside the gene matches. CDR3 length: 17 residues. The CDR3 region is CASSKGLAGVSTDTQYF. DNA for the CDR3: TGCGCCAGCAGTAAGGGCCTAGCGGGGGTGAGCACAGATACGCAGTATTTT.

This clone was observed a few times. The rearrangement uses TRBV5-6 and TRBJ2-3; 12 nucleotides align to TRBD2. From germline, CDR1 is SGHDT and CDR2 YYEEEE. Unmatched junction bases numbered 9, after V lost 4 bases and J lost 0 bases. The length of the CDR3 is 18 residues. This CDR3 is CASSRKTGLAGSTDTQYF. The CDR3 DNA follows: TGTGCCAGCAGCCGAAAGACCGGACTAGCGGGGAGCACAGATACGCAGTATTTT. The full variable domain, with the rest looked up from reference TRBV5-6 and TRBJ2-3, is DAGVTQSPTHLIKTRGQQVTLRCSPKSGHDTVSWYQQALGQGPQFIFQYYEEEERQRGNFPDRFSGHQFPNYSSELNVNALLLGDSALYLCASSRKTGLAGSTDTQYFGPGTRLTVL.

The V gene is TRBV6-1, the J gene TRBJ2-2, with a tentative D call TRBD1 (6 bases). CDR1 and CDR2 (germline): MNHNS, SASEGT. CDR3 length equals 15 residues. V lost 7 bases and J lost 6, with 18 bases in between. The CDR3 sequence: CASTLFSGVAGELFF. CDR3 coding DNA: TGTGCCAGCACCCTATTTTCAGGGGTCGCCGGGGAGCTGTTTTTT.

The V gene is TRBV5-6, the J gene TRBJ1-3, with 9 bases lining up with TRBD1. This CDR3 comprises 16 residues. The V and J ends lost 4 bases and 1 base, in that order; junction bases with no gene match: 6. Looked up from germline, CDR1 is SGHDT and CDR2 is YYEEEE. This CDR3 reads CASSTGTGKSGNTIYF. The CDR3 DNA reads as TGTGCCAGCAGCACCGGGACAGGGAAGTCTGGAAACACCATATATTTT.

The chain is built from TRBV6-1 and TRBJ1-2; D might be TRBD1 (5 bases). V lost 1 base to trimming and J lost 4 bases, with 25 bases between them. CDR1 and CDR2 from the germline V gene are MNHNS and SASEGT. This CDR3 is built from 19 residues. CDR3 loop: CASSEVRGEGPHPLYGYTF. CDR3 in DNA: TGTGCCAGCAGTGAAGTTCGGGGGGAGGGACCCCACCCCCTCTATGGCTACACCTTC.

The V call is TRBV7-9, the J call TRBJ2-7; the D gene is possibly TRBD1 (6 bases). CDR3 size: 14 residues. Germline V lookup: CDR1 SEHNR, CDR2 FQNEAQ (reference sequence). Trimming pared 4 bases from V and 6 bases from J, leaving 16 bases between. CDR3 sequence (DNA): TGTGCCAGCAGCTCACCAGGGGATTTTCGCGAGCAGTACTTC. Translated, it gives CASSSPGDFREQYF.

CDR3 protein: CAATTLETYEQYF. The CDR3 DNA reads as TGTGCCGCGACAACGCTAGAAACCTACGAGCAGTACTTC. The chain recombines TRBV2 with TRBJ2-7; the D is unclear. Germline values: CDR1 SNHLY, CDR2 FYNNEI. The CDR3 loop spans 13 amino acids. Trimming removed 11 bases from V and 2 bases from J, with 16 bases in between.

The genes are TRBV19 and TRBJ2-4, with 8 bases that match TRBD1. The germline V gene encodes CDR1 LNHDA and CDR2 SQIVND (reference sequence). The CDR3 runs 17 residues. V lost 9 bases and J lost 0; bases outside the gene matches: 13. The CDR3 spells CARVRTGSILAKNIQYF. The CDR3 DNA reads TGTGCCAGAGTGAGGACAGGGTCGATTTTAGCCAAAAACATTCAGTACTTC. The full variable domain, rest sourced from reference TRBV19 and TRBJ2-4, is DGGITQSPKYLFRKEGQNVTLSCEQNLNHDAMYWYRQDPGQGLRLIYYSQIVNDFQKGDIAEGYSVSREKKESFPLTVTSAQKNPTAFYLCARVRTGSILAKNIQYFGAGTRLSVL.

This clone was seen only a few times. This chain links TRBV9 with TRBJ2-3; perhaps TRBD2 as D (6 bases). V was cut by 3 bases and J by 3 bases, with 17 bases left in between. The CDR3 sequence is 16 residues long. Germline loops: CDR1 SGDLS, CDR2 YYNGEE. CDR3 protein: CASSGRSGRMTDTQYF. CDR3 nucleotides: TGTGCCAGCAGCGGTAGAAGCGGGCGGATGACAGATACGCAGTATTTT.

V gene TRBV7-9 combines with J gene TRBJ2-3; TRBD2 matches at 7 bases. The CDR3 extends over 14 amino acids. Germline V gene lookup returns CDR1 SEHNR and CDR2 FQNEAQ (reference sequence). The J segment lost 1 base and the V segment lost 9 bases, leaving 7 bases of the junction unmatched. CDR3 region: CASTSEEGTDTQYF. The CDR3 DNA reads TGTGCCAGTACTAGCGAAGAGGGCACAGATACGCAGTATTTT.

This sequence joins TRBV2 and TRBJ2-5; weak D call: TRBD1 (5 bases). This CDR3 is 16 amino acids long. V was clipped by 2 bases and J by 1 base, with 14 bases between them. Germline lookup yields CDR1 SNHLY and CDR2 FYNNEI. The CDR3: CASSEIRGYGQETQYF. The DNA for the CDR3 is TGTGCCAGCAGTGAAATAAGGGGTTACGGCCAAGAGACCCAGTACTTC.

This chain connects TRBV5-4 to TRBJ1-2, with no clear D. Trimming cost V 0 bases and J 2 bases, with 5 bases left between them. Germline assignment: CDR1 SGHNT and CDR2 YYREEE (reference sequence). The CDR3 is 13 residues long. The CDR3 sequence is CASSLGRNYGYTF. As DNA, the CDR3 is TGTGCCAGCAGCTTGGGACGGAACTATGGCTACACCTTC.

V usage is TRBV30 and J usage is TRBJ1-6; D may be TRBD1 (6 bases). V shed 0 bases and J shed 9 bases, with 9 bases lying between them. Germline V CDR1 and CDR2: GTSNPN, SVGIG (reference sequence). This CDR3 is 13 amino acids long. The CDR3: CAWSVRGGSPLHF. The DNA for the CDR3 is TGTGCCTGGAGTGTAAGAGGGGGTTCACCCCTCCACTTT.

The chain uses TRBV4-2 and TRBJ2-2; D may be TRBD1 or TRBD2 (6 bases each). V gave up 0 bases and J gave up 0 bases, with 11 bases separating them. CDR1 LGHNA and CDR2 YNFKEQ come from the germline V gene. CDR3 length equals 17 residues. The CDR3 reads CASSQDRGTTNTGELFF. The DNA for the CDR3 is TGTGCCAGCAGCCAAGACCGGGGGACAACGAACACCGGGGAGCTGTTTTTT.

The chain recombines TRBV30 with TRBJ1-2; D is uncertain. The V gene lost 4 bases and the J gene lost 2 bases, with 17 bases spanning the gap. There are 15 residues in the CDR3. The germline gives CDR1 GTSNPN, CDR2 SVGIG (reference sequence). The DNA of the CDR3 is TGTGCCTGGACTTTCCGCCGGAGAGCCAACTATGGCTACACCTTC. It translates to CAWTFRRRANYGYTF.

This clone was seen only a few times. V usage is TRBV29-1 and J usage is TRBJ1-1; D remains ambiguous. The CDR3 covers 13 residues. CDR1 and CDR2 from the germline V gene are SQVTM and ANQGSEA. V was shortened by 6 bases and J by 1 base, with 12 bases between the two germline ends. In DNA, the CDR3 is TGCAGCGTCCTGAACGGGGAGAACACTGAAGCTTTCTTT. Translating it yields CSVLNGENTEAFF.